The following is a TCR beta chain sequence with its context. Its antigen is not identified. Between the trimmed V and J ends, which lost 5 bases and 8 bases, there was a span of 13 bases. The CDR3 contains 12 residues. Germline V gene sequence: CDR1 SGDLS, CDR2 YYNGEE. Only CD45RO-negative cells positively selected for CCR7 counted as naive CD8 cells, so terminally differentiated effector memory CD45RA+ cells were excluded. Donors were Caucasian adults residing in Nashville, Tennessee, USA. The data originate from a study of shared clonotypes between healthy human individuals. Study-level points and caveats: Though the depth was large, rarefaction showed that sorted-subset sequencing was incomplete.

Assay used: immunoSEQ multiplex PCR; TCRdb lists only in-frame clones, some missing. The repertoire includes around 2.1 million clones, approximately 94% of them detected once, and 1.7% sits in the top ten. The chain combines TRBV9 with TRBJ1-2; TRBD1 is a possible D gene (6 bases). This receptor was identified in a man between 18 and 35 years old in good health. Some clones in this sample may be carry-over from other donors' samples. Specimen: naive CD8+ T cells from PBMCs. CDR3 in amino acids: CASSSGARGYTF. The DNA of the CDR3 is TGTGCCAGCAGTTCAGGGGCACGGGGCTACACCTTC.